This T cell receptor beta chain derives from a study (dated by TCRdb to the mid-2010s). Some background on the complete study: The study tested whether tumor-infiltrating Tregs in breast cancer are recruited from blood Tregs or converted in situ from other CD4+ T cell subsets.

Amplification of full-length TCR variable regions was done by 5' RACE PCR using constant-region reverse primers, and this step was followed by semi-nested PCR with Nested Universal Primer A. The ReliaPrep RNA Cell Miniprep System was used to extract total RNA, which was then reverse transcribed into 5'RACE-ready cDNA with the SMARTer RACE 5'/3' Kit. An Illumina MiSeq was used to sequence the full-length TCR alpha and beta libraries, which had been barcoded with multiplex adaptors. Regarding the original processing steps: For each of nine subset-tissue groups, sequencing data from the five patients were combined, and the groups were compared by unsupervised clustering of TCR gene usage. Repertoire similarity was calculated with the Morisita-Horn index, weighting shared sequences by their contribution to each repertoire. The raw public reads went through TCRdb reprocessing: fastp at Q25, MiXCR clone calling, in-frame beta chains kept. All rows with the same CDR3 protein become a single entry with the most common DNA and genes. TCRdb's processing, not the study's, gives the V and J calls here. The sample records roughly 45,000 distinct CDR3 sequences, approximately 30% of which are singletons. Clones ranked in the top ten supply just over 4% of the sample.

CD4+CD45RO+CD25- cells were isolated as memory CD4+ T cells. Tregs, naive and memory CD4+ T cells from tumor, blood and ipsilateral draining lymph nodes of about 5 breast cancer patients underwent full-length TCR alpha and beta sequencing. Tumor tissue, along with lymph nodes from ipsilateral axillary dissection, was perfused with PBS, minced, and then digested using collagenase I and hyaluronidase. Sorted cell populations were confirmed by FACS to exceed 90% purity. Reading from cysteine to phenylalanine, the CDR3 counts 14 amino acids. Only the CDR3 DNA is retained, 42 bases long and in frame from the first base. Via the germline V gene, CDR1 is MGHRA and CDR2 YSYEKL. Trimming costs V 1 base and J 2 bases, and their ends lie 7 bases apart. On the study overall, not on this receptor specifically: The TCR alpha and beta sequences of tumor-infiltrating Tregs showed the greatest overlap with tumor naive CD4+ T cells, followed by blood naive CD4+ T cells. In terms of TCR gene usage, tumor memory CD4+ T cells clustered together with blood and lymph node memory CD4+ cells, as well as with lymph node naive CD4+ cells. The validation in the larger cohort was limited to a single TCR beta V-J rearrangement instead of whole repertoires.

This clonotype was detected a few times. It has no known antigen specificity. No much larger clone is present one base from it, and per-base qualities are unavailable. Material: tumor-infiltrating memory CD4+ T cells sorted from the breast tumor. The cell subset or site label of this sample denotes: memory CD4+ T cells, CD4+CD45RO+CD25-. This TCR derives from a female donor with breast cancer. The receptor chain draws on TRBV4-1 and TRBJ2-3, with the D gene not confidently named. The bases read TGCGCCAGCAGCCAAGTTAGGGTCACAGATACGCAGTATTTT. This encodes CASSQVRVTDTQYF.